This TCR beta chain is from a study of blood T cell repertoires in COVID-19. Study summary: Acute and convalescent COVID-19 specimens originated in the United States, Italy and Spain. Sources were T cells, B-cell-depleted T cells, or PBMCs; the material itself was cDNA or gDNA.

V gave up 0 bases and J gave up 1 base; unmatched junction bases: 8. The length of the CDR3 is 17 residues. Germline loops: CDR1 SEHNR, CDR2 FQNEAQ (reference sequence). Original handling: Counts of nucleated cells, estimated from reference gene primer amplification, were obtained. Assay: immunoSEQ multiplex PCR; the TCRdb copy retains only in-frame clones and omits some. V and J calls and clone size follow that table, whereas D and trimming were derived from the DNA. The sample shows 95,000 to 110,000 clones, about 80% of them seen only once. The genes are TRBV7-9 and TRBJ1-1, with 7 bases fitting TRBD1. Sequencing used peripheral blood. The clonotype originates from a man in his fifties or sixties with acute or convalescent COVID-19. The CDR3 loop reads CASSLAFRGLSNTEAFF. CDR3 sequence (DNA): TGTGCCAGCAGCTTAGCGTTCAGGGGGTTATCGAACACTGAAGCTTTCTTT.